This T cell receptor beta chain was identified during a study of control samples from healthy donors and cancer patients. The CDR3 is made up of 14 amino acids. Germline V gives CDR1 ENHRY, CDR2 SYGVKD. V lost 5 bases and J 0 bases, leaving 9 bases between the germline ends. Sequenced by immunoSEQ multiplex PCR; TCRdb stores in-frame clones only, minus some. The table includes under 85,000 clones, around four fifths detected once. Material for sequencing was PBMCs. The TCR comes from a woman aged 45-65 years with lung cancer. The rearrangement joins TRBV10-3 to TRBJ2-3; possible D gene TRBD2, 5 bases. CDR3 sequence reads: CAISPGGSTDTQYF. As DNA, the CDR3 is TGTGCCATCAGTCCGGGCGGGAGCACAGATACGCAGTATTTT.